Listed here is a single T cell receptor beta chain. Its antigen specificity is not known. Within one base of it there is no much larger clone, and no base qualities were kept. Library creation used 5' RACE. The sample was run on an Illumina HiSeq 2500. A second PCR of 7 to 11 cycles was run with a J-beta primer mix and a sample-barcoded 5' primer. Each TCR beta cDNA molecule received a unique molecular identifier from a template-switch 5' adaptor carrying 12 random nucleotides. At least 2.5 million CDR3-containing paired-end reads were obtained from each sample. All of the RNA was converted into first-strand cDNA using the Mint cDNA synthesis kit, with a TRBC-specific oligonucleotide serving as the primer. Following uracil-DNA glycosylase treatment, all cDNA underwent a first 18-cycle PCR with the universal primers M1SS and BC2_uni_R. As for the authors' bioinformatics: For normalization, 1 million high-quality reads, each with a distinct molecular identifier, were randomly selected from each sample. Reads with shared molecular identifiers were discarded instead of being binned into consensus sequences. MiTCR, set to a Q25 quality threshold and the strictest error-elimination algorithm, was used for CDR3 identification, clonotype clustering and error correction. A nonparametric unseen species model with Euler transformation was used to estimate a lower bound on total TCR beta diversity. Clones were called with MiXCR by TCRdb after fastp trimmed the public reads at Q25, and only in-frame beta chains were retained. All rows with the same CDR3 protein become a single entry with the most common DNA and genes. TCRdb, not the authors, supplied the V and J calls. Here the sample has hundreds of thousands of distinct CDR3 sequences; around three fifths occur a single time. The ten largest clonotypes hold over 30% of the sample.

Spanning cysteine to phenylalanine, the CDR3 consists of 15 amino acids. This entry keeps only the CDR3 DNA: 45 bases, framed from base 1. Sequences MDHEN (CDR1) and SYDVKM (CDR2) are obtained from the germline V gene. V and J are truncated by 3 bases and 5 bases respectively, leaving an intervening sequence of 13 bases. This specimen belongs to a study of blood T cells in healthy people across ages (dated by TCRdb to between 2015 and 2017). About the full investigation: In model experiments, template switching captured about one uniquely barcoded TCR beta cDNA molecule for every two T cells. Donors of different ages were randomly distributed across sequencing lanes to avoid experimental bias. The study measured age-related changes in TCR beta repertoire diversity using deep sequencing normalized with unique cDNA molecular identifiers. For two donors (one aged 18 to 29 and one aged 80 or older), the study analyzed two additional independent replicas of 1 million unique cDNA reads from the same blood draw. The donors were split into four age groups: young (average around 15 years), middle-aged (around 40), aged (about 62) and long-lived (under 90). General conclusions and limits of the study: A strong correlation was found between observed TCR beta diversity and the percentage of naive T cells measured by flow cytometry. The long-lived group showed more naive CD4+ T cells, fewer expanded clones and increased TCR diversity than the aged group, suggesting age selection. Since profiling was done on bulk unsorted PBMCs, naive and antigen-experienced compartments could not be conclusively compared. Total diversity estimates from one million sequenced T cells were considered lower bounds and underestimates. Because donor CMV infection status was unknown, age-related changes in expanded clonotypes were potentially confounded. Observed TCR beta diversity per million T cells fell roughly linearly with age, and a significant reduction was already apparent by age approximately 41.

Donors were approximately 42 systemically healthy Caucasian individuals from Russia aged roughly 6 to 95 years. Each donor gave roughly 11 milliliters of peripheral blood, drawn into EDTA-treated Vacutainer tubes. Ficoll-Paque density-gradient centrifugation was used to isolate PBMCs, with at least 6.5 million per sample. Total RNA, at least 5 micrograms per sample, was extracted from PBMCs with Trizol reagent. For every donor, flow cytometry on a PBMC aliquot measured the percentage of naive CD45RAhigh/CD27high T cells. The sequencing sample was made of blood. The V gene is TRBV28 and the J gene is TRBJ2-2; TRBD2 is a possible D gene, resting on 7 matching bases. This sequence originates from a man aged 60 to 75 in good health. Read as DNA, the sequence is TGTGCCAGCAGTTTGGGCGGGGGCCCAACCGGGGAGCTGTTTTTT. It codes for CASSLGGGPTGELFF. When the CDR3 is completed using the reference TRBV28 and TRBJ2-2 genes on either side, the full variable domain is DVKVTQSSRYLVKRTGEKVFLECVQDMDHENMFWYRQDPGLGLRLIYFSYDVKMKEKGDIPEGYSVSREKKERFSLILESASTNQTSMYLCASSLGGGPTGELFFGEGSRLTVL.